This T cell receptor (beta chain) was identified during a study of vaccination and CD4 T cells after COVID-19 (dated 2022 in TCRdb). Turning to the overall study: Every convalescent patient had a positive nasal swab PCR test for SARS-CoV-2, with mild disease in under ten patients and severe disease in one. Post-vaccine blood samples were taken a median of approximately 76 days after the second vaccine dose, with a range of about 12 to 250 days. In control cultures, a CEFX viral epitope pool was used as positive control, an HIV-1 Nef peptide pool was used as negative control, or no peptide was added. The cultures were stimulated with overlapping spike peptide pools from SARS-CoV-2 and from the common cold coronaviruses HCoV-NL63, HCoV-OC43 and HCoV-229E. Each participant got two doses of either the Pfizer-BioNTech BNT162b2 vaccine (n=8) or the Moderna mRNA-1273 vaccine (n=2). The convalescent cohort included six males and four females, with two Hispanic individuals, seven Caucasians, two Asians and one multiracial person. In over 8 COVID-19 convalescent patients and a handful of infection-naive healthy vaccine recipients, the spike-specific CD4+ TCR repertoire before mRNA vaccination was compared with the repertoire after mRNA vaccination. For a few convalescent patients, samples were collected at an early post-vaccination timepoint (day 14) as well as at a late post-vaccination timepoint (days 161 to 241). Post-COVID blood samples were collected from convalescent patients a median of about 92 days after diagnosis, with a range of about 30 to 161 days. Broad study findings and their caveats: Of the vaccine-specific clones in convalescent patients, 304 of 307, or nearly all, reacted only to SARS-CoV-2 spike and did not cross-react with common cold coronaviruses. The median number of SARS-CoV-2-reactive clonotypes rose from 20 to 25 after infection to a few dozen after vaccination, but the change was not significant. Among convalescent patients, a median roughly 90% of the SARS-CoV-2-reactive clones seen after vaccination appeared only after vaccination, which suggests priming specific to the vaccine. The study included relatively few convalescent patients and did not analyze early timepoints after natural infection.

Notes on this clonotype: The antigen it recognizes is unknown. There are no base qualities to consult, and no much larger clone falls within one base.

From cysteine to phenylalanine, the CDR3 is 15 amino acids long. Only the CDR3 portion is preserved as DNA: 45 bases, with reading frame beginning at the first base. Sequences LNHDA (CDR1) and SQIVND (CDR2) are obtained from the germline V gene (reference sequence). V is pruned by 6 bases and J by 7 bases, leaving 10 bases of the junction without a gene match. The method behind the library was PCR. At the Johns Hopkins FTIC core, DNA from the cultured CD4+ T cells underwent TCR sequencing with the Oncomine TCR Beta short-read assay. The QIAamp micro DNA kit was used to extract genomic DNA from the cultured CD4+ T cells. The Oncomine TCR Beta libraries from cultured CD4+ T cells were pooled using unique dual indexes and then sequenced on an Illumina iSeq 100. The paper's data handling went like this. Non-productive sequences were removed, and CDR3s that did not start with C, did not end with F or W, or were shorter than 7 amino acids were discarded. The MANAFEST web application was used to identify antigen-specific clonotypes by comparing peptide-stimulated wells against reference wells and other culture wells. Positive clones required FDR below 0.05, an odds ratio above 5, and productive frequency above 0.1% in at least two of three replicate wells. Clonotypes that were significantly expanded in both SARS-CoV-2 spike wells and at least one common cold coronavirus spike condition were defined as cross-reactive. Using R version 3.6.1, CDR3 homology was evaluated through Levenshtein distances (stringdist) along with unrooted phylogenetic trees (ape). TCRdb handled the public reads itself, with Q25 trimming in fastp and clone calling in MiXCR, and kept productive beta chains. Rows with one shared CDR3 protein collapse into an entry with the most common genes and DNA. The V and J calls were not made by the authors but by TCRdb's processing. The sample table holds some 23,000 distinct CDR3 sequences, of which roughly 43% were seen once. The leading ten clones occupy approximately 5.4% of the sample.

In light of the paper, this sample's time point label describes: late sampling 161 to 241 days after vaccination in a few convalescent patients. Taken with the paper, the label for treatment or condition translates to: approximately nine-day PBMC culture with coronavirus spike peptide pools or control peptides (ViraFEST assay). The ViraFEST assay, used in the study, expanded antigen-specific T cells with peptide pools and then identified the expanded clonotypes through TCR sequencing. The positive SARS-CoV-2 PCR tests of the convalescent patients were dated from March to December 2020, before the Alpha, Beta and Delta variants emerged in the United States. Each well held around 2.1 million PBMCs cultured with approximately 10 ug/ml peptide pools in IMDM containing approximately 4.8% human AB serum and approximately 10 IU/ml IL-2. Half of the culture medium was replaced with fresh IL-2-containing medium on days 3 and 7. CD4+ T cells were isolated after approximately ten days of culture through negative selection using the EasySep CD4+ T cell isolation kit. PBMCs were separated from whole blood using Ficoll-Paque Plus gradient centrifugation and then either used fresh or cryopreserved at -140C. Triplicate wells were generally used for each culture condition.

Sequenced here: CD4+ T cells from blood, cultured in vitro, sampled about 7 months after SARS-CoV-2 vaccination. The chain employs TRBV19 and TRBJ2-7; 12 junctional bases match TRBD2. This TCR was sampled from a human donor who had recovered from COVID-19. The sequenced DNA is TGTGCCAGTAGGGTTTCTAGCGGGAGGGTCAATGAGCAGTACTTC. The encoded protein is CASRVSSGRVNEQYF.